This TCR beta chain was observed in a study of OX40 agonist ivuxolimab in advanced cancers. In the study overall: Ivuxolimab, which targeted the costimulatory receptor OX40 (CD134), was an agonistic, fully human IgG2 monoclonal antibody. The monotherapy dose-escalation portion (N = 52 patients) of the phase I ivuxolimab trial is reported in the paper. Among the 50 to 55 dose-escalation patients, roughly 20 had hepatocellular carcinoma, about 15 melanoma, 9 renal cell carcinoma and 9 head and neck cancer. Prior anti-PD-1, anti-PD-L1 or anti-CTLA-4 therapy was permitted, and 30% to 45% of dose-escalation patients had received checkpoint inhibitors. The purpose of peripheral TCRbeta sequencing was to test whether ivuxolimab changed TCR sequence diversity and led to clonal T-cell expansion. Intravenous ivuxolimab was administered to patients every 2 weeks at six dose levels: 0.01, 0.1, 0.3, 1.5, 3 and 10 mg/kg. Three dose-escalation patients achieved partial responses, one with hepatocellular carcinoma and two with cutaneous melanoma. The dose-escalation cohort was 82.7% male with a mean age of approximately 60 years, ranging from roughly 20 to 80. What the authors observed across the whole study: The antigen specificity of the peripheral T cells that underwent clonal expansion was not determined. In partial responders in the 0.1-3.0 mg/kg groups, normalized peripheral clonal expansion was found to be among the lowest, especially among CD8+ T cells. Low levels of normalized T-cell clonal expansion were also shown by some nonresponding patients. At doses of 0.1 to 3.0 mg/kg, clonal expansion of both CD4+ and CD8+ T cells in blood was seen between baseline and week 6. After ivuxolimab, CD8+ T cells had more expanded clones than CD4+ T cells on average.

Comment on this clone: Its cognate antigen has yet to be identified. Base qualities are not recorded, but no much larger clone differs from it by a single base. Other DNA sequences within the sample encode an identical CDR3.

Genomic DNA was isolated from the sorted cells so that the TCRbeta CDR3 region could be sequenced. The immunoSEQ Assay was used for sequencing of TCRbeta CDR3 regions. Not all clones reach the TCRdb copy of this immuneACCESS table, which keeps in-frame sequences only. Checked studies attribute under half of the gap to unresolved V genes and leave the rest unexplained. Counted in this sample were approximately 90,000 clones; 91% of them appeared once. The ten largest clones capture around 2.5% of the sample. The trial excluded patients who had a history of autoimmune disease or were on systemic immunosuppression. Peripheral blood for TCR sequencing was collected from all dose cohorts at baseline, on cycle 4 day 1, and on cycle 7 day 1. The samples were drawn from a first-in-human, open-label, multicenter phase I dose-escalation trial of ivuxolimab. Adults with locally advanced or metastatic head and neck squamous cell, hepatocellular, melanoma or renal cell carcinoma were enrolled in the trial. CD4+ and CD8+ T cells were sorted separately from peripheral blood before TCR sequencing.

Sample: CD4+ or CD8+ T cells sorted from blood, taken in a trial of the OX40 agonist ivuxolimab. This clonotype originated in an adult with an advanced solid tumor such as melanoma, head and neck, liver or kidney cancer.

The CDR3 region has the sequence CASSYGQANTGELFF. The bases read TGTGCCAGCAGTTACGGGCAGGCCAACACCGGGGAGCTGTTTTTT. Recombination connected TRBV6-5 to TRBJ2-2, with the D gene not confidently named. The CDR3 runs 15 residues from the cysteine to the phenylalanine. The DNA shown is the 45-base CDR3, in frame from base 1. The germline V gene provides CDR1 MNHEY and CDR2 SVGAGI. Trimming costs V 2 bases and J 2 bases, and their ends lie 9 bases apart.